The 27 T cell receptor beta chains in this list originate from one sample, sequenced in a study of T cells in Graves' hyperthyroidism and ophthalmopathy. It was RNA transcripts that yielded the amplified TCR beta CDR3 regions. HTBI primers drove first-round RT-PCR of the TCR CDR3. TCRdb fed the multiplex PCR reads into MiXCR, producing one record per CDR3 protein. This sample carries about 290,000 distinct CDR3 sequences, roughly 13% of them seen once, and the ten largest clones take roughly 7.7%. Sample: blood. The receptors were gathered from a woman aged 40 to 55 with Graves' hyperthyroidism.

At least ten counts were recorded for this clonotype. This chain joins TRBV24-1 and TRBJ1-4; possibly TRBD1 for D (5 bases). CDR1 is KGHDR and CDR2 is SFDVKD in the germline V gene. The CDR3 runs 15 residues. Trimming removed 4 bases at V and 7 bases at J, with 15 bases between. CDR3 region: CATSDGQKAFEKLFF. As DNA, the CDR3 is TGTGCCACCAGTGACGGACAAAAGGCTTTTGAAAAACTGTTTTTT.

This clonotype has ten or more counts. The rearrangement uses TRBV2 and TRBJ1-4; no definite D call. This CDR3 has 11 amino acids. Germline-derived CDR1 and CDR2 are SNHLY and FYNNEI. Trimming removed 3 bases from V and 11 bases from J, with 7 bases in between. The CDR3 loop reads CASSESEKLFF. The CDR3 coding sequence is TGTGCCAGCAGTGAGAGTGAGAAACTGTTTTTT.

This clonotype was counted ten times or more. The chain couples TRBV20-1 to TRBJ1-4, with D possibly being TRBD1 (6 bases). V lost 3 bases and J lost 0, with 17 bases in between. The CDR3 has 17 residues. CDR1 DFQATT and CDR2 SNEGSKA come from the germline V gene (reference sequence). CDR3 in DNA: TGCAGTGCTAGGAGAGGCCAGGGGTATGCAACTAATGAAAAACTGTTTTTT. Protein product: CSARRGQGYATNEKLFF.

This clonotype occurred a few times. The chain uses TRBV11-2 and TRBJ2-1, with D perhaps given as TRBD1 or TRBD2 (5 bases each). CDR3 size: 22 residues. CDR1 is SGHAT, CDR2 FQNNGV, per germline. V was trimmed by 3 bases and J by 0 bases, leaving 30 bases between them. This CDR3 reads CASSFPLHPTRLGDSSYNEQFF. In nucleotides, the CDR3 is TGTGCCAGCAGCTTTCCCCTTCATCCTACTAGGTTAGGCGACAGCTCCTACAATGAGCAGTTCTTC.

The table lists this clonotype with many counts. The chain joins TRBV2 to TRBJ2-2, with D maybe TRBD2 (6 bases). Germline V gene data show CDR1 as SNHLY and CDR2 as FYNNEI. V lost 7 bases and J lost 0, with 9 bases in between. This CDR3 contains 14 residues. The CDR3 region is CASKAGTNTGELFF. The CDR3 DNA reads as TGTGCCAGCAAGGCGGGAACGAACACCGGGGAGCTGTTTTTT.

The V call is TRBV7-8, the J call TRBJ1-4, with D unclear. The V end lost 5 bases, the J end lost 6 bases, and 10 bases lay between the germline ends. CDR1 is SGHVS, CDR2 FQNEAQ, per germline. CDR3 length: 13 amino acids. CDR3 sequence (DNA): TGTGCCAGCAGCGACATGGGGTATGAAAAACTGTTTTTT. This translates into CASSDMGYEKLFF.

This clonotype appeared many times. J is TRBJ1-2 and V is TRBV30, with unresolved D. The CDR3 loop spans 12 amino acids. Trimming took off 2 bases at V and 2 bases at J, with 6 bases between the two ends. Per the germline V gene, CDR1 is GTSNPN and CDR2 is SVGIG (reference sequence). Here the CDR3 DNA reads TGTGCCTGGAGTCAAGAGAACTATGGCTACACCTTC. It codes for CAWSQENYGYTF.

This clonotype was seen ten or more times. V and J are TRBV20-1 and TRBJ2-3; D possibly matches TRBD1 or TRBD2 (5 bases each). Looked up from germline, CDR1 is DFQATT and CDR2 is SNEGSKA (reference sequence). V dropped 4 bases and J dropped 3 bases, with 23 bases sitting between them. The CDR3 consists of 17 residues. CDR3 protein: CSATGVGRRRGTDTQYF. The CDR3 bases are TGCAGTGCTACTGGTGTGGGGAGACGAAGGGGTACAGATACGCAGTATTTT.

This clonotype was observed many times. This chain uses TRBV6-1 with TRBJ1-2; 11 bases are a match to TRBD1. The length of the CDR3 is 17 residues. Germline CDR1 reads MNHNS; CDR2 reads SASEGT. Trimming at V came to 7 bases and at J to 4 bases, leaving 14 bases not matched to a gene. CDR3 sequence (DNA): TGTGCCAGCATCAAGGACAGGGGGCCGGTTGCAGGCTATGGCTACACCTTC. Translating it yields CASIKDRGPVAGYGYTF.

This clonotype came up many times. V usage is TRBV29-1 and J usage is TRBJ2-1; TRBD1 agrees at 7 bases. J lost 4 bases, V lost 4 bases, and 4 bases had no gene match. CDR1 is SQVTM and CDR2 is ANQGSEA in the germline V gene. CDR3 length: 13 amino acids. The chain's CDR3 is CSVVTGIYNEQFF. CDR3 sequence (DNA): TGCAGCGTTGTGACAGGGATATACAATGAGCAGTTCTTC.

A few counts support this clonotype. The chain links TRBV5-1 to TRBJ1-2, with 9 nucleotides matching TRBD1. J gave up 4 bases and V 4 bases, and 5 bases lay outside the gene matches. CDR1 and CDR2 from the germline V gene are SGHRS and YFSETQ. This CDR3 has 14 amino acids. The CDR3 bases are TGCGCCAGCAGCACACAGGGGGCTGGCTATGGCTACACCTTC. It yields the protein CASSTQGAGYGYTF.

This clonotype was seen ten or more times. The genes are TRBV19 and TRBJ1-1; the D is unclear. The ends were cut back, 6 bases at V and 0 bases at J, with 11 bases in the middle. Germline V lookup: CDR1 LNHDA, CDR2 SQIVND (reference sequence). This CDR3 spans 14 amino acids. The DNA for the CDR3 is TGTGCCAGTAGCGCCGGCAGCCTGAACACTGAAGCTTTCTTT. Its protein product is CASSAGSLNTEAFF.

Regarding this clonotype: A much larger clone differs by one base, so this may be a read error. The chain joins TRBV7-9 to TRBJ1-1; a weak D match, TRBD1 (5 bases). The CDR3 has 14 residues. Germline CDR1 and CDR2: SEHNR and FQNEAQ (reference sequence). Trimming stripped 7 bases from V and 1 base from J, with 13 bases between. CDR3 region: CASNIQGRNTEAFF. Written as DNA, the CDR3 is TGTGCCAGCAACATTCAGGGTCGGAACACTGAAGCTTTCTTT.

The table lists this clonotype with a few counts. CDR3 nucleotides: TGTGCCAGCAGCTTCCGGGACGGGAACAATGAGCAGTTCTTC. Translating it yields CASSFRDGNNEQFF. The chain links TRBV5-6 to TRBJ2-1, with D perhaps TRBD1 or TRBD2 (5 bases each). V was clipped by 2 bases and J by 5 bases, with 11 bases between them. Germline-derived CDR1 and CDR2 are SGHDT and YYEEEE. The CDR3 is 14 amino acids.

This clonotype has at least ten counts. The gene calls are TRBV2 and TRBJ1-4; 10 bases align to TRBD1. V lost 5 bases, J lost 7 bases, and 4 bases stayed unmatched. This CDR3 has 14 residues. The V gene's germline CDR1 is SNHLY and CDR2 FYNNEI. The CDR3 nucleotides are TGTGCCAGCAGTCGACAGGGGGCGGTTGAAAAACTGTTTTTT. Encoded protein: CASSRQGAVEKLFF.

The table lists this clonotype with many counts. The rearrangement uses TRBV11-1 and TRBJ1-6; 7 bases are shared with TRBD1. The germline gives CDR1 SGHAT, CDR2 FQDESV (reference sequence). J lost 9 bases, V lost 3 bases, and 2 bases had no gene match. CDR3 size: 13 residues. The CDR3 is CASSFPGGSPLHF. The CDR3 DNA is TGTGCCAGCAGCTTTCCAGGGGGTTCACCCCTCCACTTT.

In its sample, this clonotype was seen many times. V usage is TRBV7-9 and J usage is TRBJ2-7; 7 bases fit TRBD1. The CDR3 is 14 residues long. V dropped 4 bases and J dropped 2; count of bases not matched to a gene: 5. CDR1 is SEHNR, CDR2 FQNEAQ, per germline (reference sequence). CDR3 sequence: CASSYTGTAYEQYF. CDR3 DNA sequence: TGTGCCAGCAGCTACACCGGGACAGCCTACGAGCAGTACTTC.

In this sample, this clonotype turned up a few times. The rearrangement links TRBV19 to TRBJ2-3, with 8 bases matching TRBD1. V gave up 5 bases and J gave up 1 base; unmatched junction bases: 5. Germline CDR1 LNHDA, CDR2 SQIVND (reference sequence). The length of the CDR3 is 15 residues. The CDR3 reads CASSVTGVGTDTQYF. The DNA of the CDR3 is TGTGCCAGTAGTGTGACAGGGGTCGGCACAGATACGCAGTATTTT.

The chain recombines TRBV9 with TRBJ2-7, with D possibly TRBD2 on 6 matching bases. Germline assignment: CDR1 SGDLS and CDR2 YYNGEE. The V gene lost 2 bases and the J gene lost 7 bases, with 16 bases spanning the gap. The CDR3 spans 14 residues. CDR3: CASSVGGPLQEQYF. CDR3 coding DNA: TGTGCCAGCAGCGTGGGGGGTCCTTTGCAAGAGCAGTACTTC.

The chain has TRBV20-1 and TRBJ1-6, with a possible D match to TRBD1 (6 bases). The germline gives CDR1 DFQATT, CDR2 SNEGSKA (reference sequence). This CDR3 spans 14 amino acids. Between the trimmed V and J ends, which lost 8 bases and 10 bases, there was a span of 21 bases. CDR3 sequence: CSPSGGAGVSPLHF. CDR3 DNA sequence: TGCAGTCCCAGTGGGGGGGCTGGTGTCTCACCCCTCCACTTT.

V and J are TRBV2 and TRBJ1-1, with D perhaps matching TRBD1 (6 bases). Germline lookup yields CDR1 SNHLY and CDR2 FYNNEI. The CDR3 has 14 amino acids. V was pared by 8 bases and J by 0 bases, with 13 bases between. Here the CDR3 DNA reads TGTGCCAGCGGGGGGGGGGGCCTGAACACTGAAGCTTTCTTT. Residues: CASGGGGLNTEAFF.

This clonotype was found many times. J is TRBJ2-4 and V is TRBV2; possible D gene TRBD1, 6 bases. This CDR3 is 14 amino acids long. Germline loops: CDR1 SNHLY, CDR2 FYNNEI. The V and J ends lost 6 bases and 6 bases respectively, with 15 bases between them. The CDR3 spells CASRTGTAGNIQYF. CDR3 nucleotide sequence: TGTGCCAGCAGAACAGGGACGGCGGGAAACATTCAGTACTTC.

This clonotype was counted ten times or more. V and J are TRBV11-2 and TRBJ2-1, with D perhaps matching TRBD2 (6 bases). The CDR3 length is 17 residues. The germline V gene has CDR1 SGHAT and CDR2 FQNNGV. V lost 0 bases and J lost 0, with 12 bases in between. Here the CDR3 DNA reads TGTGCCAGCAGCTTAGAGCGGGGCGGTAGCTCCTACAATGAGCAGTTCTTC. This codes for CASSLERGGSSYNEQFF.

This clonotype came up many times. The rearrangement joins TRBV20-1 to TRBJ1-1, with 7 bases fitting TRBD1. The CDR3 contains 14 residues. Trimming cost V 6 bases and J 5 bases; bases outside gene matches: 12. Germline V CDR1 and CDR2: DFQATT, SNEGSKA (reference sequence). DNA for the CDR3: TGCAGTGCCCACCCTACCCAGGGGGAAACTGAAGCTTTCTTT. Encoded protein: CSAHPTQGETEAFF.

This clonotype was seen at least ten times. The DNA for the CDR3 is TGTGCCAGCAGCCAAGATGCTGAGAACACTGAAGCTTTCTTT. Residues: CASSQDAENTEAFF. The V call is TRBV4-2, the J call TRBJ1-1; D remains unclear. CDR1 LGHNA and CDR2 YNFKEQ come from the germline V gene. With 0 bases removed from V and 1 base from J, the gap between germline ends came to 6 bases. This CDR3 region has 14 residues.

This clonotype was seen repeatedly, ten times or more. This rearrangement joins TRBV5-5 to TRBJ1-6; D remains ambiguous. Trimming removed 4 bases from V and 6 bases from J, with 14 bases in between. Germline V lookup: CDR1 SGHKS, CDR2 YYEKEE (reference sequence). The CDR3 is made up of 15 amino acids. DNA for the CDR3: TGTGCCAGCAGCCTTGAAGCAAGAGCTAATTCACCCCTCCACTTT. Amino acids: CASSLEARANSPLHF.

This clonotype was seen repeatedly, ten times or more. The chain combines TRBV6-2 or TRBV6-3 with TRBJ2-7, with TRBD2 as a possible D gene (5 bases). CDR1 and CDR2 (germline): MNHEY, SVGEGT. CDR3 size: 14 residues. The V end lost 2 bases, the J end lost 1 base, and 9 bases lay between the germline ends. CDR3: CASSYGGASYEQYF. The CDR3 nucleotides read TGTGCCAGCAGTTACGGAGGCGCTTCCTACGAGCAGTACTTC.